The following is a T cell receptor beta chain sequence with its context. Its target is unknown. TCRdb processed the 5' RACE reads anew with MiXCR; each CDR3 protein has one entry. The table includes 15,000 to 20,000 distinct CDR3 sequences, 5.5% to 8% detected once. These data are taken from a study of spatial heterogeneity in lung cancer. Specified time point: sample taken at primary tumor resection. Study-wide findings and caveats: Tracking of tumor mutation counts was seen in expanded intratumoral alpha and beta TCR counts.

Trimming at V came to 8 bases and at J to 9 bases, leaving 9 bases not matched to a gene. The CDR3 consists of 14 residues. Germline CDR1 is DFQATT and CDR2 is SNEGSKA (reference sequence). The chain links TRBV20-1 to TRBJ2-4; 14 nucleotides match TRBD2. The receptor comes from a female donor with early-stage non-small cell lung cancer. The sequenced sample was lung tumor tissue, obtained at surgery. The CDR3 sequence is CSSGTSGSHGIQYF. The CDR3 region has the DNA TGCAGTTCCGGGACTAGCGGGAGTCATGGCATTCAGTACTTC.